This TCR beta chain was retrieved from a study of blood T cell repertoires in COVID-19. Overall study context: Acute and convalescent COVID-19 specimens originated in the United States, Italy and Spain. PBMCs, B-cell-depleted T cells, or T cells provided the cDNA or gDNA that made up the material.

V trimming: 4 bases; J trimming: 3 bases; junction bases outside the gene matches: 7. This CDR3 is built from 15 residues. The germline V gene encodes CDR1 MNHNY and CDR2 SVGAGI (reference sequence). The authors' processing: Amplification from reference gene primers served as the basis for estimated nucleated cell counts. TCRdb's copy holds only in-frame clones and misses some; the assay was immunoSEQ multiplex PCR. V and J calls plus clone size are reproduced from that table; the DNA served to infer D and trimming. The data contain 300,000 to 350,000 clones, around 90% of them singletons. Sequenced sample: peripheral blood. This chain joins TRBV6-6 and TRBJ1-1, with TRBD1 matching 8 bases. The clonotype originates from a man aged 18 to 29 with active or convalescent COVID-19. The CDR3 protein is CASSFRGQGYTEAFF. The CDR3 nucleotides read TGTGCCAGCAGTTTTCGCGGACAGGGTTACACTGAAGCTTTCTTT.